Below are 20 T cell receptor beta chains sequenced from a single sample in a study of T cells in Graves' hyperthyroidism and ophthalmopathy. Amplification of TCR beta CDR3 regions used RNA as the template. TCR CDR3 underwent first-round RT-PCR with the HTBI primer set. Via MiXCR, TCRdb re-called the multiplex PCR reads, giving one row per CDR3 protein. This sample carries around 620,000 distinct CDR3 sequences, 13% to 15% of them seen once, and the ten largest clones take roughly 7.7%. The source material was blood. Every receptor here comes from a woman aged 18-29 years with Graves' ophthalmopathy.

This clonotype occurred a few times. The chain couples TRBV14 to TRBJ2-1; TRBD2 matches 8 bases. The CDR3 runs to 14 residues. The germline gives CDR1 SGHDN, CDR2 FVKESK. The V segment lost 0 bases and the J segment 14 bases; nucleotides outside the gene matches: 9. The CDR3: CASSQDRLAGGEFF. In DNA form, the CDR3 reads TGTGCCAGCAGCCAAGATCGCCTAGCGGGTGGGGAGTTCTTC.

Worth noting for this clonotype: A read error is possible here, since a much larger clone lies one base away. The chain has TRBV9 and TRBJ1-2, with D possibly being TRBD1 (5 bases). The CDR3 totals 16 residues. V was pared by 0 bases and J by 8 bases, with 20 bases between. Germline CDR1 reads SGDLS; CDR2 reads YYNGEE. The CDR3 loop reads CASSVGIAGMGGGYTF. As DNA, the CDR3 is TGTGCCAGCAGCGTAGGTATCGCGGGTATGGGGGGAGGCTACACCTTC.

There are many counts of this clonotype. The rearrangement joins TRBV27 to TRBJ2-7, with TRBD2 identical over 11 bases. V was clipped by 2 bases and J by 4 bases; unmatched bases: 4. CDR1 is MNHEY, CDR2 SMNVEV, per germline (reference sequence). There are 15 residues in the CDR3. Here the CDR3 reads CASSLVPSGRYEQYF. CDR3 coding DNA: TGTGCCAGCAGTTTAGTTCCTAGCGGGAGGTACGAGCAGTACTTC.

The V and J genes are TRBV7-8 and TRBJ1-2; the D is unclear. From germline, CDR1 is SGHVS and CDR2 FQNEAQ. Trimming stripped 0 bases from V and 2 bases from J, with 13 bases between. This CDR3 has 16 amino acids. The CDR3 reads CASSLAYSQRNYGYTF. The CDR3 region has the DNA TGTGCCAGCAGCTTAGCGTATTCGCAGCGAAACTATGGCTACACCTTC.

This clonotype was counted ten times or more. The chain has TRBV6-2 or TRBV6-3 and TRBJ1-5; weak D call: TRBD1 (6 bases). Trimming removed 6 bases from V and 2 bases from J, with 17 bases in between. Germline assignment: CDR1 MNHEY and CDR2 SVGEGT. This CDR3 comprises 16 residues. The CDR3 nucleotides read TGTGCCAGCAGCAAATCGGGGGCAGGGGGCAATCAGCCCCAGCATTTT. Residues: CASSKSGAGGNQPQHF.

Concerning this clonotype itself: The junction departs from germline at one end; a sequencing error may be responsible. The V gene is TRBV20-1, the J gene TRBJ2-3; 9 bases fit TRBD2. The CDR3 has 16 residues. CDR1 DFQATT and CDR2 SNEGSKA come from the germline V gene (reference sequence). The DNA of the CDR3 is TGCAGTACTAGAGGCGGAGCGGGAGGCCCAACAGATACGCAGTATTTT. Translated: CSTRGGAGGPTDTQYF.

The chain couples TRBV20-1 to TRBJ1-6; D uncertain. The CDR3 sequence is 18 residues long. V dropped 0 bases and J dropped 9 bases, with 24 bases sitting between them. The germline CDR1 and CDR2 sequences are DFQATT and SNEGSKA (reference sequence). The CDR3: CSARDRAGFTEPSSPLHF. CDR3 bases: TGCAGTGCTAGAGATCGGGCAGGATTCACCGAACCGAGTTCACCCCTCCACTTT.

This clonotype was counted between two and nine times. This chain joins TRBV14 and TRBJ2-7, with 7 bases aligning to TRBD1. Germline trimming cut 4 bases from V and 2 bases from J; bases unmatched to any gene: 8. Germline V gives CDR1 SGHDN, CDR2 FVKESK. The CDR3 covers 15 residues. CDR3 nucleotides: TGTGCCAGCAGCCTTAGACAGGGAAGTCCCTACGAGCAGTACTTC. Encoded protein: CASSLRQGSPYEQYF.

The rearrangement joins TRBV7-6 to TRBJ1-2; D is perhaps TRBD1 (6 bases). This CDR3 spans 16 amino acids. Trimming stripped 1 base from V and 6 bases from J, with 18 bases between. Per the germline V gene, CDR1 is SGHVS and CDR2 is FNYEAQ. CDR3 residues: CASSLVRGGALDGYTF. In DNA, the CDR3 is TGTGCCAGCAGCTTAGTGCGGGGGGGGGCCTTGGATGGCTACACCTTC.

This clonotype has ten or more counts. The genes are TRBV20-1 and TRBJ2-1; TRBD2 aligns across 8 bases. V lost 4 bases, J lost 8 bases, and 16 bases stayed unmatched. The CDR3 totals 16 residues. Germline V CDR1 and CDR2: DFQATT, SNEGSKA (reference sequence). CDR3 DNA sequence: TGCAGTGCTACTAGAGAAGCGGGAGCGGGGTGGGATGAGCAGTTCTTC. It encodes CSATREAGAGWDEQFF.

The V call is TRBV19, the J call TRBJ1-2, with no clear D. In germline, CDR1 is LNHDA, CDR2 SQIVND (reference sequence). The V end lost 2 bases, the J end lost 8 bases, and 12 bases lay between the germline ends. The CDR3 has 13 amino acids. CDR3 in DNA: TGTGCCAGTAGTATAAACAGCATTTCCGGCTACACCTTC. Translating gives CASSINSISGYTF.

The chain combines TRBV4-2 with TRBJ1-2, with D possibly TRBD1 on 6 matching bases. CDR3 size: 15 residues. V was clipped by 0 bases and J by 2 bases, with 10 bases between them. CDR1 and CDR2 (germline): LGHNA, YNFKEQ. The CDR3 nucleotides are TGTGCCAGCAGCCAAGATAGGGGGACGAACTATGGCTACACCTTC. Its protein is CASSQDRGTNYGYTF.

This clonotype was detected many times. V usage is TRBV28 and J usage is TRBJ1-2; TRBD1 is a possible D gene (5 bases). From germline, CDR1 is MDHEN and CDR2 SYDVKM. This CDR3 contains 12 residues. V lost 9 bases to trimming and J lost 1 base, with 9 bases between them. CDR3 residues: CASRDGNYGYTF. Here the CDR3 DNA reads TGTGCCAGTAGGGACGGTAACTATGGCTACACCTTC.

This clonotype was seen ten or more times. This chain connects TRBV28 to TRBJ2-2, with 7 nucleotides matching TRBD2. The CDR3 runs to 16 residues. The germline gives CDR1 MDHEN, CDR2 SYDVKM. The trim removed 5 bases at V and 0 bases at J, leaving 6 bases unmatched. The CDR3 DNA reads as TGTGCCAGCAGTCCCCCGGGACTAACGAACACCGGGGAGCTGTTTTTT. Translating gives CASSPPGLTNTGELFF.

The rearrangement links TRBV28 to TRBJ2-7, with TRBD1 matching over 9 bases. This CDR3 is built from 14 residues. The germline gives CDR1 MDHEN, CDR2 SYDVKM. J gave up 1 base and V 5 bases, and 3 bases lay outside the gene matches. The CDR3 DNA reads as TGTGCCAGCAGTGGACAGGGGATTTCCTACGAGCAGTACTTC. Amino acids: CASSGQGISYEQYF.

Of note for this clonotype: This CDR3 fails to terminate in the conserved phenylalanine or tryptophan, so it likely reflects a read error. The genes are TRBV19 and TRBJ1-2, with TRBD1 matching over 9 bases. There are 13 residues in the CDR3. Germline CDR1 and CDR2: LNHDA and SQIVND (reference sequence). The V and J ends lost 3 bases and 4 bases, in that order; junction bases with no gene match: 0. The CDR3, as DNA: TGTGCCAGTAGTATGGGACAGGGCTATGGCTACACCCTC. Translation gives CASSMGQGYGYTL.

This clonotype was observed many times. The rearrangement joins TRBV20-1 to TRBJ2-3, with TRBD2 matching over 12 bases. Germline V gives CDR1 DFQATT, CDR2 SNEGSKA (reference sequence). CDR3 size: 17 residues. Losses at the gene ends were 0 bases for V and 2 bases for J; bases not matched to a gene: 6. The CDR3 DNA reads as TGCAGTGCTAGAGACCTACTAGCGGGAGGTTTCACAGATACGCAGTATTTT. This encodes CSARDLLAGGFTDTQYF.

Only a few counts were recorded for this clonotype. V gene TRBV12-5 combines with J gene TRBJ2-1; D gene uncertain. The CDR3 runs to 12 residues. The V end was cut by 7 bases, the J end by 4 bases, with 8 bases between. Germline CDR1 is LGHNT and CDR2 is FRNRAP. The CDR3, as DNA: TGTGCTAGTGCGGTCCTTTACAATGAGCAGTTCTTC. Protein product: CASAVLYNEQFF. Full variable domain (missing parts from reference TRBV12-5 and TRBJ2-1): DARVTQTPRHKVTEMGQEVTMRCQPILGHNTVFWYRQTMMQGLELLAYFRNRAPLDDSGMPKDRFSAEMPDATLATLKIQPSEPRDSAVYFCASAVLYNEQFFGPGTRLTVL.

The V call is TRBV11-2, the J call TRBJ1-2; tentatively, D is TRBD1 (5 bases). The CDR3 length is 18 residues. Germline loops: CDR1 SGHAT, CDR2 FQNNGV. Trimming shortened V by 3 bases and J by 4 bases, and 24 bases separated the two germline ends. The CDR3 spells CASSLYKLQGPLSYGYTF. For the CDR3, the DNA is TGTGCCAGCAGCTTGTATAAGCTTCAGGGCCCCCTATCCTATGGCTACACCTTC. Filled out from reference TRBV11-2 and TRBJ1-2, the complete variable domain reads EAGVAQSPRYKIIEKRQSVAFWCNPISGHATLYWYQQILGQGPKLLIQFQNNGVVDDSQLPKDRFSAERLKGVDSTLKIQPAKLEDSAVYLCASSLYKLQGPLSYGYTFGSGTRLTVV.

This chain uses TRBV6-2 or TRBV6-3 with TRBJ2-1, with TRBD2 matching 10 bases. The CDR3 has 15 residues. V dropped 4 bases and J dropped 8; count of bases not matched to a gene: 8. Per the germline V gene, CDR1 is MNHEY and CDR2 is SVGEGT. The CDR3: CASSLLAGAMDEQFF. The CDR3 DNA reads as TGTGCCAGCAGTTTGCTAGCGGGAGCAATGGATGAGCAGTTCTTC.